This paragraph covers one T cell receptor beta chain sequence. Its antigen is not known. CDR1 SGHTA and CDR2 FQGNSA come from the germline V gene. V was shortened by 5 bases and J by 3 bases, with 11 bases between the two germline ends. The CDR3 is 13 residues long. This entry comes from a study of cytomegalovirus exposure and HLA in healthy donors. Study-level results: There were approximately 150 TCR beta chains listed as cytomegalovirus-associated. Later analysis demonstrated an association between a missense DCLRE1C variant and TCR beta V- and J-gene trimming. Some V segments, including TRBV6-2 and TRBV6-3, were excluded as indistinguishable. In a later analysis, about 17,000 TCR beta sequences were associated with HLA alleles at 0.05 false discovery rate.

PCR involved 60 Vbeta and 13 Jbeta primers. The table came from immunoSEQ multiplex PCR; TCRdb's copy has only in-frame clones and leaves some out. Here the sample spans about 200,000 clones, around 77% being singletons. The chain joins TRBV7-2 to TRBJ2-7, with D hard to call. Sequenced sample: PBMCs. The TCR originated in a woman aged 30 to 39 in good health and CMV-seronegative. The CDR3 sequence is CASSLSPDYEQYF. For the CDR3, the DNA is TGTGCCAGCAGCCTTAGCCCGGACTACGAGCAGTACTTC.